Listed below are T cell receptor beta chains from one sample, sequenced in a study of technical replicates of blood from several donors. The assay was immunoSEQ multiplex PCR, and TCRdb's table has in-frame clones only and misses some. The table records about 75,000 clones, about 97% of them present only once. Specimen: T cells isolated from PBMCs. These receptors were obtained from a human donor in good health. CDR3s include the opening cysteine and the closing phenylalanine or tryptophan. D genes are given only for firm matches. Rows may omit the clone size; those that give it use once, few, many or a size class.

>.|.|TRBV10-3|TRBJ1-5
TGTGCCATCAGTTGGACAGATAATCAGCCCCAGCATTTT
CAISWTDNQPQHF
>.|.|TRBV28|TRBJ2-7
TGTGCCAGCAGCCCCAACGACAGGCCCTACGAGCAGTACTTC
CASSPNDRPYEQYF
>once|TRBD2|TRBV5-6|TRBJ2-3
TGTGCCAGCAGCTTGGACCCTAGCGGGTTCACAGATACGCAGTATTTT
CASSLDPSGFTDTQYF
>.|TRBD1|TRBV18|TRBJ1-3
TGTGCCAGCTCTCCGACAGGGGAAAGAAACACCATATATTTT
CASSPTGERNTIYF
>.|.|TRBV28|TRBJ2-2
TGTGCCAGCAGTTTATACAGATTCGCGAACACCGGGGAGCTGTTTTTT
CASSLYRFANTGELFF
>.|.|TRBV4-2|TRBJ2-1
TGTGCCAGCAGCCAAGATAACGAGGGATACAATGAGCAGTTCTTC
CASSQDNEGYNEQFF
>once|TRBD2|TRBV14|TRBJ2-7
TGTGCCAGCAGCCAGGGACTAGCGGGTCGCGAGCAGTACTTC
CASSQGLAGREQYF
>.|.|TRBV28|TRBJ2-7
TGTGCCAGCAGTTTTTACCCGAACCTAAGCGGCGTCAGCTCCTACGAGCAGTACTTC
CASSFYPNLSGVSSYEQYF
>.|.|TRBV29-1|TRBJ2-1
TGCAGCGTTGACTATACTATCTCCTACAATGAGCAGTTCTTC
CSVDYTISYNEQFF
>.|TRBD2|TRBV5-4|TRBJ2-7
TGTGCCAGCAGCTTGGGGGGACTAGAATTGTACGAGCAGTACTTC
CASSLGGLELYEQYF
>.|TRBD1|TRBV7-6|TRBJ1-2
TGTGCCAGCAGCACAAGCGGACAGGGGCATAATTATGGCTACACCTTC
CASSTSGQGHNYGYTF
>.|TRBD1|TRBV7-6|TRBJ2-7
TGTGCCAGCAGCCGGACAGGGGCCGACGAGCAGTACTTC
CASSRTGADEQYF
>few|.|TRBV13|TRBJ1-1
TGTGCCAGCAGGGCAAGGCGGGTGGGCACTGAAGCTTTCTTT
CASRARRVGTEAFF
>.|.|TRBV27|TRBJ2-4
TGTGCCAGCAGTTTAGGACGGGGGTCTTCCAAAAACATTCAGTACTTC
CASSLGRGSSKNIQYF
>.|.|TRBV11-3|TRBJ1-2
TGTGCCAGCAGCTTAGATCTATATGGTGTTCAGGTCCTCTACACCTTC
CASSLDLYGVQVLYTF
>.|TRBD1|TRBV10-3|TRBJ1-1
TGTGCCACAAATTCAAGACAGGGGGCGATGGGGGACACTGAAGCTTTCTTT
CATNSRQGAMGDTEAFF
>.|TRBD1|TRBV19|TRBJ1-1
TGTGCCAGTAGCTCGGGACAGGGTTTTTCTGAAGCTTTCTTT
CASSSGQGFSEAFF
>.|TRBD1|TRBV5-1|TRBJ1-4
TGCGCCAGCAGCTTGGAAGGGACAGGGGCTGCAACTAATGAAAAACTGTTTTTT
CASSLEGTGAATNEKLFF
>once|TRBD1|TRBV12-5|TRBJ1-5
TGTGCTAGTGGTGGGGACAGGGAGAGTCAGCCCCAGCATTTT
CASGGDRESQPQHF
>.|TRBD2|TRBV5-1|TRBJ2-1
TGCGCCAGCAGACTAGATAGCGGGAGTGGGTACAATGAGCAGTTCTTC
CASRLDSGSGYNEQFF
>once|TRBD2|TRBV29-1|TRBJ2-1
TGCAGCGTGCAACTAGCGAATGAGCAGTTCTTC
CSVQLANEQFF
>.|.|TRBV7-6|TRBJ2-1
TGTGCCAGCAGCTTAGGGGGGCTAGCAACTGAGCAGTTCTTC
CASSLGGLATEQFF
>.|TRBD1|TRBV11-2|TRBJ2-7
TGTGCCAGCAGCAAAAGAAGGGACAGGGGGCACTACGAGCAGTACTTC
CASSKRRDRGHYEQYF
>.|.|TRBV6-1|TRBJ1-1
TGTGCCAGCAGGGACCAGGGAGGTGGATACACTGAAGCTTTCTTT
CASRDQGGGYTEAFF
>.|TRBD2|TRBV5-1|TRBJ2-7
TGCGCCAGCAGCTTAGCGGCGGGAGGATTCTACGAGCAGTACTTC
CASSLAAGGFYEQYF
>.|TRBD1|TRBV19|TRBJ1-4
TGTGCCAGTAGAGATACCGGGACAGCCGAAGGAAAACTGTTTTTT
CASRDTGTAEGKLFF
>once|TRBD2|TRBV5-1|TRBJ2-1
TGCGCCAGCAGTTCAGCGGGAGTTATCTATGAGCAGTTCTTC
CASSSAGVIYEQFF
>.|.|TRBV6-6|TRBJ1-1
TGTGCCAGCAGTTACTCTGCCGGGGTCGCTGAAGCTTTCTTT
CASSYSAGVAEAFF